This T cell receptor (beta chain) emerged from a study of OX40 agonist ivuxolimab in advanced cancers. Regarding the study as a whole: Some of the nonresponding patients also showed low levels of normalized T-cell clonal expansion.

The assay was immunoSEQ multiplex PCR, and TCRdb's table has in-frame clones only and misses some. Among some 76,000 clones listed, around four fifths were seen once. As regards this clone: Its antigen is as yet unknown.

From germline, CDR1 is SNHLY and CDR2 FYNNEI. This CDR3 has 14 residues. V lost 3 bases and J lost 4; bases outside the gene matches: 4. Peripheral blood came from all dose cohorts at three timepoints. Material: CD4+ or CD8+ T cells sorted from blood, obtained in a trial of the OX40 agonist ivuxolimab. The TCR comes from an adult with an advanced solid tumor such as melanoma, head and neck, liver or kidney cancer. This chain joins TRBV2 and TRBJ1-2; 8 bases are a match to TRBD1. CDR3 amino acids: CASSDGQGSYGYTF. The CDR3 coding sequence is TGTGCCAGCAGTGACGGACAGGGTTCCTATGGCTACACCTTC.